A selection of T cell receptor beta chains follows, all from one sample in a study of OX40 agonist ivuxolimab in advanced cancers. The data were produced by immunoSEQ multiplex PCR, yet TCRdb's version contains in-frame clones alone and is incomplete. The sample carries about 67,000 clones, about 91% recorded once. This material consisted of CD4+ or CD8+ T cells sorted from blood, taken in a trial of the OX40 agonist ivuxolimab. The origin of the receptors is an adult with an advanced solid tumor such as melanoma, head and neck, liver or kidney cancer. CDR3s include the opening cysteine and the closing phenylalanine or tryptophan. A D gene is named only where the DNA matches it firmly. Clone size is not always given. Where it is, it says once, few, many or a class for expanded clones.

TGTGCCAGCAGCTTAGAGGGATGGGGGACTGAAGCTTTCTTT,CASSLEGWGTEAFF,.,TRBV7-6,.,TRBJ1-1
TGTGCCACCAGCAGAGAACGGACTAGCGGTGAGCAGTTCTTC,CATSRERTSGEQFF,.,TRBV15,TRBD2,TRBJ2-1
TGCAGCGCTAGCGGGGGACAAGAGACCCAGTACTTC,CSASGGQETQYF,once,TRBV29-1,TRBD2,TRBJ2-5
TGCAGCGTTGCATCGGGGAACACTGAAGCTTTCTTT,CSVASGNTEAFF,few,TRBV29-1,.,TRBJ1-1
TGTGCCAGCAGTGAAGTCCGGACTAGCGGCAACAATGAGCAGTTCTTC,CASSEVRTSGNNEQFF,.,TRBV6-1,TRBD2,TRBJ2-1
TGCGCCAGCAGCTTGGGGGTTAACTATGGCTACACCTTC,CASSLGVNYGYTF,.,TRBV5-1,.,TRBJ1-2
TGTGCCAGCAGTTTAATTTACTATGGCTACACCTTC,CASSLIYYGYTF,.,TRBV27,.,TRBJ1-2
TGTGCCAGTAGTAAGCAGGGGGCAGAGGAGACCCAGTACTTC,CASSKQGAEETQYF,.,TRBV19,TRBD1,TRBJ2-5
TGTGCCAGTACCAGGGACGTTAGGAACACCGGGGAGCTGTTTTTT,CASTRDVRNTGELFF,.,TRBV19,.,TRBJ2-2
TGTGCCAGCAGCTTAAGCCATACAGGGTACGAGCAGTACTTC,CASSLSHTGYEQYF,medium-sized,TRBV11-2,.,TRBJ2-7
TGTGCCAGCAGCTCCGTCCTAGGCCCCTACGAGCAGTACTTC,CASSSVLGPYEQYF,.,TRBV7-9,.,TRBJ2-7
TGTGCCTGGAGTCTTCAGCGGTGGGGTAGCACAGATACGCAGTATTTT,CAWSLQRWGSTDTQYF,.,TRBV30,.,TRBJ2-3
TGTGCCAGCAGCTTCAGGGGTTCACCCCTCCACTTT,CASSFRGSPLHF,.,TRBV5-4,.,TRBJ1-6
TGTGCCAGCAGCTTAGAAGGGAAAGGCAATCAGCCCCAGCATTTT,CASSLEGKGNQPQHF,few,TRBV7-6,.,TRBJ1-5
TGTGCCAGCAGCCCCAAAGGAGGGCCGTATGGCTACACCTTC,CASSPKGGPYGYTF,.,TRBV7-3,.,TRBJ1-2
TGTGCCAGCAAAGGGGACATTAACTATGGCTACACCTTC,CASKGDINYGYTF,few,TRBV6-5,.,TRBJ1-2
TGTGCTAGTGGTTTAGACAGGGCTGGTCAGCCCCAGCATTTT,CASGLDRAGQPQHF,.,TRBV12-5,TRBD1,TRBJ1-5
TGTGCCAGCAGCCTCGGAGGGGGGACAGCCTACAATGAGCAGTTCTTC,CASSLGGGTAYNEQFF,.,TRBV9,.,TRBJ2-1
TGCAGTGCTAGAGTGGTCGATGAGCAGTTCTTC,CSARVVDEQFF,.,TRBV20-1,.,TRBJ2-1
TGTGCCAGCATGTGGGGGCACGAAAAGGGATGCTCCTACAATGAGCAGTTCTTC,CASMWGHEKGCSYNEQFF,.,TRBV21-1,.,TRBJ2-1
TGTGCCACCAGCAGTGGGGAAGGTGGCGGAGGCGAAAGAAACACCATATATTTT,CATSSGEGGGGERNTIYF,.,TRBV15,.,TRBJ1-3
TGTGCCAGCAGCTTGGCCATAGGGGTTCGACAGCCCCAGCATTTT,CASSLAIGVRQPQHF,.,TRBV5-5,.,TRBJ1-5
TGTGCCAGCACCCGAGGGGGGGCAGAGAACACCGGGGAGCTGTTTTTT,CASTRGGAENTGELFF,once,TRBV9,.,TRBJ2-2
TGTGCCAGCAGCCAAGTACGAGGTCAGCCCCAGCATTTT,CASSQVRGQPQHF,.,TRBV4-2,.,TRBJ1-5
TGTGCCAGCAGTTTACCGGCGGGAGCGGACGAGCAGTACTTC,CASSLPAGADEQYF,.,TRBV28,TRBD2,TRBJ2-7
TGTGCCAGCAGCCTCGGGACAGAAAATTCACCCCTCCACTTT,CASSLGTENSPLHF,.,TRBV2,TRBD1,TRBJ1-6
TGTGCCAGCAGCTTGGCCGGGGGGAATAACTATGGCTACACCTTC,CASSLAGGNNYGYTF,.,TRBV5-4,.,TRBJ1-2
TGCAGCGCAAGAACAGGGCTGAGTCCGGACACTGAAGCTTTCTTT,CSARTGLSPDTEAFF,.,TRBV29-1,.,TRBJ1-1
TGTGCCAGTAGCAGGGGCTCAACTAATGAAAAACTGTTTTTT,CASSRGSTNEKLFF,.,TRBV19,.,TRBJ1-4
TGCAGCGTTGGACTGGTCTCTGGAAACACCATATATTTT,CSVGLVSGNTIYF,.,TRBV29-1,.,TRBJ1-3
TGTGCCAGCAGCTCCCAGACAGGATCCGGCTACACCTTC,CASSSQTGSGYTF,.,TRBV11-2,.,TRBJ1-2
TGTGCCAGCAGTGTGTCTCCGAACACCGGGGAGCTGTTTTTT,CASSVSPNTGELFF,.,TRBV6-4,.,TRBJ2-2
TGTGCTAGTGGTAAGCCCGGGACAGGCTATGGCTACACCTTC,CASGKPGTGYGYTF,.,TRBV12-5,TRBD1,TRBJ1-2
TGTGCCAGCAGTTACTCAGGGGGGCTGTACGAGCAGTACTTC,CASSYSGGLYEQYF,.,TRBV6-5,.,TRBJ2-7
TGTGCCAGCAGTGCGACAGGGATCTCCTACAATGAGCAGTTCTTC,CASSATGISYNEQFF,.,TRBV25-1,TRBD1,TRBJ2-1
TGTGCCAGCAGTCGATTAGGGGAGCCCCCGTGGACCCAGTACTTC,CASSRLGEPPWTQYF,.,TRBV27,.,TRBJ2-5
TGTGCCAGCAGCGGTATTCAGGGGACTAGCGGAACCCTTGGGGAGACCCAGTACTTC,CASSGIQGTSGTLGETQYF,.,TRBV5-6,TRBD2,TRBJ2-5
TGTGCCAGCAGCTTAGCCTGGGCAGATACGCAGTATTTT,CASSLAWADTQYF,once,TRBV7-9,.,TRBJ2-3
TGTGCCTGGAGTAGGTTGGCTGGGGACCATAGCAATCAGCCCCAGCATTTT,CAWSRLAGDHSNQPQHF,.,TRBV30,.,TRBJ1-5
TGTGCCAGCTCAATGCCGGGACGGGGAGAGAGAGACTACACCTTC,CASSMPGRGERDYTF,once,TRBV18,.,TRBJ1-2
TGTGCCAGCAGTTTACATATTCCCAGGGACGCTTTTTTTCAGCCCCAGCATTTT,CASSLHIPRDAFFQPQHF,once,TRBV27,.,TRBJ1-5
TGTGCCAGCAGTTACTGGCGGGGCCTCACAGATACGCAGTATTTT,CASSYWRGLTDTQYF,.,TRBV6-6,.,TRBJ2-3
TGTGCCAGCAGCAGAGGGACTTACGAGCAGTACTTC,CASSRGTYEQYF,.,TRBV7-9,.,TRBJ2-7
TGTGCCAGCAGCACCGGGTCCCTCTCCTACGAGCAGTACTTC,CASSTGSLSYEQYF,.,TRBV7-9,.,TRBJ2-7
TGTGCCAGCAGTTTAGATATTAGGGCCTACGAGCAGTACTTC,CASSLDIRAYEQYF,.,TRBV28,.,TRBJ2-7
TGTGCCAGCTCAACATCCCAATCCGGGGCTGGAAACACCATATATTTT,CASSTSQSGAGNTIYF,.,TRBV18,.,TRBJ1-3
TGTGCCAGCCGGGCGCTGATTAGCTCCTACGAGCAGTACTTC,CASRALISSYEQYF,.,TRBV28,.,TRBJ2-7
TGCGCCAGCAGCTTCCGGGGGGAAGAAGAGACCCAGTACTTC,CASSFRGEEETQYF,.,TRBV5-1,TRBD2,TRBJ2-5
TGTGCCAGCAGAGGACGGTTTAATGAAAAACTGTTTTTT,CASRGRFNEKLFF,.,TRBV6-6,.,TRBJ1-4
TGTGCCAGCAGCTTGGCCACCGGGTCACAGTACAACAACATTCAGTACTTC,CASSLATGSQYNNIQYF,once,TRBV5-8,.,TRBJ2-4
TGTGCCAGTAGTAGAGGGACCGTCTCCGACACTGAAGCTTTCTTT,CASSRGTVSDTEAFF,.,TRBV19,.,TRBJ1-1
TGTGCCATCAGCCCAGCTAGGGACAACTACGAGCAGTACTTC,CAISPARDNYEQYF,.,TRBV10-3,.,TRBJ2-7
TGTGCCAGCAATACCGATAGCGGGAGGGCCGGGGAGACCCAGTACTTC,CASNTDSGRAGETQYF,.,TRBV2,TRBD2,TRBJ2-5
TGTGCCAGCAGACACTCGAACACTGAAGCTTTCTTT,CASRHSNTEAFF,few,TRBV28,.,TRBJ1-1
TGTGCCAGCTCACCAGACAGGGGGGGCACTGAAGCTTTCTTT,CASSPDRGGTEAFF,.,TRBV18,TRBD1,TRBJ1-1
TGTGCCAGTAGTATCGTCCCGCAGGGGAATTCACCCCTCCACTTT,CASSIVPQGNSPLHF,.,TRBV19,.,TRBJ1-6
TGTGCCAGTAGTACCAGGGGTAGCACAGATACGCAGTATTTT,CASSTRGSTDTQYF,.,TRBV19,.,TRBJ2-3
TGCGCCAGCACCCTTGCAGGCCGAAACACTGAAGCTTTCTTT,CASTLAGRNTEAFF,.,TRBV5-1,.,TRBJ1-1
TGTGCCAGCAGCTTAGTTGGAGGCTACGAGCAGTACTTC,CASSLVGGYEQYF,few,TRBV7-9,.,TRBJ2-7